Below are 24 T cell receptor beta chains sequenced from a single sample in a study of cytomegalovirus exposure and HLA in healthy donors. Vbeta (60) and Jbeta (13) primers were used in the PCR. Measured with immunoSEQ multiplex PCR; TCRdb has only the in-frame clones, and not every one. The sample contains about 130,000 clones, 77% of which appear only once. Sequences were obtained from PBMCs. These receptors came from a male donor in good health and CMV-seropositive.

The chain uses TRBV25-1 and TRBJ1-6; D is perhaps TRBD1 (6 bases). V dropped 7 bases and J dropped 0 bases, with 10 bases sitting between them. Germline V gene data show CDR1 as MGHDK and CDR2 as SYGVNS. The CDR3 is 15 residues long. The CDR3 DNA is TGTGCCAGCACCCGGACAGACTCCTATAATTCACCCCTCCACTTT. This codes for CASTRTDSYNSPLHF.

The table lists this clone with a few counts. This chain joins TRBV6-4 and TRBJ1-6; D not certain. CDR1 and CDR2 (germline): MRHNA, SNTAGT. This CDR3 region has 15 residues. V lost 4 bases and J lost 6, with 13 bases in between. DNA for the CDR3: TGTGCCAGCAGTGCGGAACTTGGAGTTAATTCACCCCTCCACTTT. It translates to CASSAELGVNSPLHF.

For the CDR3, the DNA is TGTGCCTGGAGTGTATACGGGGACAGGGCCTATGGCTACACCTTC. It yields the protein CAWSVYGDRAYGYTF. The V and J genes are TRBV30 and TRBJ1-2, with 9 bases that match TRBD1. The CDR3 is 15 amino acids. V lost 0 bases to trimming and J lost 4 bases; unmatched junction nucleotides: 6. The germline gives CDR1 GTSNPN, CDR2 SVGIG (reference sequence).

The V and J genes are TRBV11-2 and TRBJ1-1, with D possibly being TRBD1 (6 bases). Germline lookup yields CDR1 SGHAT and CDR2 FQNNGV. The V end lost 7 bases, the J end lost 1 base, and 13 bases lay between the germline ends. The CDR3 is made up of 14 amino acids. CDR3 sequence reads: CASTAFRGNTEAFF. The CDR3 DNA is TGTGCCAGCACGGCCTTCAGGGGGAACACTGAAGCTTTCTTT.

CDR3 coding DNA: TGTGCCAGCAGCCGCCGGGCTGGCGGGAGGGACTACGAGCAGTACTTC. Amino acid sequence: CASSRRAGGRDYEQYF. This chain joins TRBV25-1 and TRBJ2-7; 9 nucleotides agree with TRBD2. Germline CDR1 MGHDK, CDR2 SYGVNS. Losses at the gene ends were 6 bases for V and 3 bases for J; bases not matched to a gene: 12. The CDR3 spans 16 residues.

The rearrangement joins TRBV9 to TRBJ2-2; 9 bases are a match to TRBD2. Germline trimming cut 0 bases from V and 2 bases from J; bases unmatched to any gene: 8. The CDR3 totals 18 residues. The V gene's germline CDR1 is SGDLS and CDR2 YYNGEE. CDR3 residues: CASSVVLAGAGNTGELFF. DNA for the CDR3: TGTGCCAGCAGCGTAGTGTTAGCGGGAGCTGGAAACACCGGGGAGCTGTTTTTT. Looking up the rest from reference TRBV9 and TRBJ2-2 gives the full variable domain: DSGVTQTPKHLITATGQRVTLRCSPRSGDLSVYWYQQSLDQGLQFLIQYYNGEERAKGNILERFSAQQFPDLHSELNLSSLELGDSALYFCASSVVLAGAGNTGELFFGEGSRLTVL.

The chain carries TRBV15 and TRBJ2-7, with a tentative D call TRBD1 (6 bases). CDR3 length: 15 amino acids. Germline V gene lookup returns CDR1 LNHNV and CDR2 YYDKDF (reference sequence). The V end lost 5 bases, the J end lost 1 base, and 15 bases lay between the germline ends. The CDR3 here is CATSQGTRGSYEQYF. The CDR3 nucleotides read TGTGCCACCAGCCAGGGGACCAGGGGTTCCTACGAGCAGTACTTC.

This chain links TRBV12-5 with TRBJ2-5, with 7 bases matching TRBD2. CDR1 LGHNT and CDR2 FRNRAP come from the germline V gene. This CDR3 is 13 amino acids long. The V gene end was trimmed by 6 bases and the J gene end by 2 bases; junction bases not matched to a gene: 3. The CDR3 loop is CASGSSGQETQYF. The DNA of the CDR3 is TGTGCTAGTGGATCTAGCGGACAAGAGACCCAGTACTTC.

The chain employs TRBV6-6 and TRBJ2-1, with a tentative D call TRBD2 (5 bases). Trimming left V 7 bases short and J 10 bases short, with 17 bases between. CDR3 length: 13 amino acids. Per the germline V gene, CDR1 is MNHNY and CDR2 is SVGAGI (reference sequence). The CDR3 loop is CASTAGNRVEQFF. Here the CDR3 DNA reads TGTGCCAGCACTGCCGGGAACCGGGTAGAGCAGTTCTTC.

V usage is TRBV14 and J usage is TRBJ2-7; possibly TRBD2 for D (5 bases). Deletions cut 4 bases from V and 6 bases from J, with 16 bases between. Germline loops: CDR1 SGHDN, CDR2 FVKESK. This CDR3 contains 14 residues. In DNA form, the CDR3 reads TGTGCCAGCAGCCCTGGAGAGGGTATGGTCGAGCAGTACTTC. Residues: CASSPGEGMVEQYF.

The genes are TRBV10-2 and TRBJ2-7; weak D call: TRBD1 (5 bases). The V end was cut by 4 bases, the J end by 3 bases, with 10 bases between. The germline V gene encodes CDR1 WSHSY and CDR2 SAAADI. The CDR3 has 13 amino acids. DNA for the CDR3: TGCGCCAGCAGTGGGACACCAGTCTACGAGCAGTACTTC. This encodes CASSGTPVYEQYF.

V gene TRBV14 combines with J gene TRBJ2-2; D remains ambiguous. Trimming took off 6 bases at V and 8 bases at J, with 13 bases between the two ends. This CDR3 comprises 13 residues. Germline CDR1 reads SGHDN; CDR2 reads FVKESK. CDR3 coding DNA: TGTGCCAGCAGTCTACTGACACGGGGGGAGCTGTTTTTT. Translating it yields CASSLLTRGELFF.

The J gene is TRBJ2-3, the V gene TRBV28; 10 nucleotides align to TRBD2. CDR1 MDHEN and CDR2 SYDVKM come from the germline V gene. V was clipped by 1 base and J by 4 bases; unmatched bases: 8. The CDR3 is made up of 17 amino acids. CDR3 sequence (DNA): TGTGCCAGCAGTTTATTCACGATGAGCGGGGGGGCAGATACGCAGTATTTT. Residues: CASSLFTMSGGADTQYF.

The V call is TRBV19, the J call TRBJ1-4; possible D gene TRBD1, 5 bases. This CDR3 is 14 amino acids long. V was shortened by 6 bases and J by 8 bases, with 16 bases between the two germline ends. Germline values: CDR1 LNHDA, CDR2 SQIVND (reference sequence). The CDR3 region has the DNA TGTGCCAGTAGACGGGACTCCTTTGGAGAAAAACTGTTTTTT. Amino acid sequence: CASRRDSFGEKLFF. Using reference TRBV19 and TRBJ1-4 for the parts outside the CDR3, the full variable domain is DGGITQSPKYLFRKEGQNVTLSCEQNLNHDAMYWYRQDPGQGLRLIYYSQIVNDFQKGDIAEGYSVSREKKESFPLTVTSAQKNPTAFYLCASRRDSFGEKLFFGSGTQLSVL.

The V gene is TRBV30, the J gene TRBJ1-6; D unclear. Germline V lookup: CDR1 GTSNPN, CDR2 SVGIG (reference sequence). V was shortened by 2 bases and J by 11 bases, with 10 bases between the two germline ends. The CDR3 length is 12 residues. This CDR3 is CAWSPTRAPLHF. For the CDR3, the DNA is TGTGCCTGGAGTCCGACGAGGGCACCCCTCCACTTT.

In this sample, this clone turned up a few times. The V call is TRBV27, the J call TRBJ2-5, with D perhaps matching TRBD2 (5 bases). V was cut by 5 bases and J by 5 bases, with 12 bases left in between. CDR1 MNHEY and CDR2 SMNVEV come from the germline V gene (reference sequence). The CDR3 length is 13 residues. The CDR3 protein is CASSMRVGETQYF. For the CDR3, the DNA is TGTGCCAGCAGTATGAGGGTGGGGGAGACCCAGTACTTC.

CDR3 bases: TGTGCCACCAGGGTCGGGGTCATCACAGATACGCAGTATTTT. As protein: CATRVGVITDTQYF. The chain recombines TRBV15 with TRBJ2-3, with TRBD2 as a possible D gene (5 bases). The germline gives CDR1 LNHNV, CDR2 YYDKDF (reference sequence). The length of the CDR3 is 14 residues. The germline V and J ends were trimmed by 6 bases and 2 bases, with 12 bases remaining between them. Complete variable domain (other parts from reference TRBV15 and TRBJ2-3): DAMVIQNPRYQVTQFGKPVTLSCSQTLNHNVMYWYQQKSSQAPKLLFHYYDKDFNNEADTPDNFQSRRPNTSFCFLDIRSPGLGDTAMYLCATRVGVITDTQYFGPGTRLTVL.

This clone was counted ten times or more. This chain links TRBV6-1 with TRBJ1-4; D is unresolved. CDR1 is MNHNS, CDR2 SASEGT, per germline. The V gene lost 0 bases and the J gene lost 8 bases, with 13 bases spanning the gap. The CDR3 is 15 residues long. The CDR3 protein is CASSEATGKSEKLFF. Here the CDR3 DNA reads TGTGCCAGCAGTGAAGCGACCGGGAAGAGCGAAAAACTGTTTTTT.

V and J are TRBV7-2 and TRBJ1-5, with 9 bases fitting TRBD1. The junction had 5 bases not matched to a gene; V was cut back by 3 bases and J by 5 bases. Germline V gene sequence: CDR1 SGHTA, CDR2 FQGNSA. The CDR3 totals 15 residues. CDR3 DNA: TGTGCCAGCAGCTTCCGGACAGGGGCCGATCAGCCCCAGCATTTT. As protein: CASSFRTGADQPQHF.

About this clone: Mismatch with germline at one junction end may stem from a read error. CDR3 residues: CASGTSGANGLTF. The CDR3 DNA is TGTGCCAGCGGTACCTCTGGGGCCAACGGCCTGACTTTC. V is TRBV7-6 and J is TRBJ2-6, with TRBD1 as a possible D gene (5 bases). Germline V CDR1 and CDR2: SGHVS, FNYEAQ. The CDR3 extends over 13 amino acids.

This clone has only a few counts. This rearrangement joins TRBV2 to TRBJ1-5; D is unresolved. CDR3 length: 14 residues. Germline CDR1 and CDR2: SNHLY and FYNNEI. Trimming removed 7 bases at V and 6 bases at J, with 16 bases between. The CDR3 DNA sequence: TGTGCCAGCATCTCCGACCCACGGAGTCAGCCCCAGCATTTT. Amino acids: CASISDPRSQPQHF.

Concerning this clone itself: The same CDR3 is also encoded by other DNA sequences in this sample. This chain uses TRBV28 with TRBJ1-5; tentatively, D is TRBD1 (5 bases). Per the germline V gene, CDR1 is MDHEN and CDR2 is SYDVKM. This CDR3 region has 13 residues. With 6 bases removed from V and 6 bases from J, the gap between germline ends came to 12 bases. The CDR3 region has the DNA TGTGCCAGCAGCCTCCTCGGGGGTCAGCCCCAGCATTTT. The encoded protein is CASSLLGGQPQHF.

The chain is built from TRBV9 and TRBJ2-3; TRBD2 is a possible D gene (7 bases). This CDR3 is 17 amino acids long. With 2 bases removed from V and 2 bases from J, the gap between germline ends came to 18 bases. CDR1 and CDR2 from the germline V gene are SGDLS and YYNGEE. CDR3 residues: CASSVSRRGGPTDTQYF. The CDR3 bases are TGTGCCAGCAGCGTCAGTCGGAGGGGGGGCCCCACAGATACGCAGTATTTT.

The gene calls are TRBV11-3 and TRBJ2-5; D uncertain. From germline, CDR1 is SGHNT and CDR2 YENEEA. The CDR3 totals 15 residues. Trimming shortened V by 1 base and J by 1 base, and 10 bases separated the two germline ends. CDR3 sequence (DNA): TGTGCCAGCAGCTTAGGTGGCCAGGTCCAAGAGACCCAGTACTTC. It yields the protein CASSLGGQVQETQYF.